Below, 29 T cell receptor beta chains from the same sample are listed, as sequenced in a study of blood T cell repertoires in COVID-19. Clones were sequenced by immunoSEQ multiplex PCR, and TCRdb holds only the in-frame ones, with some missing. The sample has more than 200,000 clones, 84% seen once. Sequencing was done on a sample of peripheral blood. These receptors all stem from a man between 60 and 70 years old with acute or convalescent COVID-19.

The chain combines TRBV3-1 (or the pseudogene TRBV3-2) with TRBJ1-2, with TRBD1 identical over 9 bases. Trimming removed 4 bases from V and 9 bases from J; junction bases left unmatched: 12. This CDR3 has 15 residues. Germline values: CDR1 LGHDT, CDR2 YNNKEL (reference sequence). This CDR3 reads CASSPGGQGLSSYTF. CDR3 in DNA: TGTGCCAGCAGCCCTGGGGGACAGGGTTTGAGCAGCTACACCTTC.

This chain joins TRBV4-2 and TRBJ2-3; no firm D call. The germline V gene encodes CDR1 LGHNA and CDR2 YNFKEQ. The CDR3 length is 13 residues. V lost 4 bases, J lost 2 bases, and 7 bases lay in between. The CDR3 DNA reads TGTGCCAGCAGCCCACAGCCCACAGATACGCAGTATTTT. It encodes CASSPQPTDTQYF.

V gene TRBV19 combines with J gene TRBJ1-5; 9 bases map to TRBD1. From germline, CDR1 is LNHDA and CDR2 SQIVND (reference sequence). CDR3 length: 13 amino acids. Unmatched junction bases numbered 2, after V lost 6 bases and J lost 5 bases. Here the CDR3 reads CASRNRGHQPQHF. CDR3 DNA: TGTGCCAGTAGGAACAGGGGGCATCAGCCCCAGCATTTT. Complete variable domain (other parts from reference TRBV19 and TRBJ1-5): DGGITQSPKYLFRKEGQNVTLSCEQNLNHDAMYWYRQDPGQGLRLIYYSQIVNDFQKGDIAEGYSVSREKKESFPLTVTSAQKNPTAFYLCASRNRGHQPQHFGDGTRLSIL.

CDR3 nucleotides: TGCAGTGCTAGTTCCCCCTGGGAGCGGGTCGACAATGAGCAGTTCTTC. Translating it yields CSASSPWERVDNEQFF. V and J are TRBV20-1 and TRBJ2-1, with TRBD2 as a possible D gene (6 bases). The CDR3 runs 16 residues. Germline V gene sequence: CDR1 DFQATT, CDR2 SNEGSKA (reference sequence). The ends were cut back, 3 bases at V and 5 bases at J, with 20 bases in the middle.

V gene TRBV19 combines with J gene TRBJ2-7; 12 bases match TRBD1. The germline CDR1 and CDR2 sequences are LNHDA and SQIVND (reference sequence). J gave up 7 bases and V 6 bases, and 7 bases lay outside the gene matches. CDR3 length: 14 residues. The CDR3, as DNA: TGTGCCAGTAGCTCGGGACAGGGGGCAGTTGAGCAGTACTTC. This gives the protein CASSSGQGAVEQYF.

The table lists this clone with a count of one. This chain joins TRBV25-1 and TRBJ1-3; D unresolved. The CDR3 has 15 residues. Germline lookup yields CDR1 MGHDK and CDR2 SYGVNS. V lost 3 bases and J 3 bases, leaving 12 bases between the germline ends. The CDR3 sequence is CASSDPREFGNTIYF. The CDR3 DNA reads TGTGCCAGCAGTGATCCACGGGAGTTTGGAAACACCATATATTTT.

The CDR3, as DNA: TGTGCCAGTAGTGTACCGGGACAGGGAAATGGCTACACCTTC. Translating gives CASSVPGQGNGYTF. The J gene is TRBJ1-2, the V gene TRBV19, with 9 positions matching TRBD1. There are 14 residues in the CDR3. The J segment lost 6 bases and the V segment lost 5 bases, leaving 7 bases of the junction unmatched. Germline V gene data show CDR1 as LNHDA and CDR2 as SQIVND (reference sequence).

The count of this clone is one. J is TRBJ2-2 and V is TRBV21-1; TRBD2 is the table's D call and was not checked against the DNA. TRBV21-1 is a documented pseudogene. The CDR3 runs to 15 residues. Here the CDR3 DNA reads TGTGCCAGCCGCGTCGGTGCGGGGGGGCCCAGGGAGCTGTTTTTT. Its protein product is CASRVGAGGPRELFF.

The chain couples TRBV30 to TRBJ1-3; D uncertain. Trimming took off 0 bases at V and 0 bases at J, with 9 bases between the two ends. Germline-derived CDR1 and CDR2 are GTSNPN and SVGIG (reference sequence). This CDR3 is 15 amino acids long. The CDR3 DNA follows: TGTGCCTGGAGTGTACTGGGGAGCTCTGGAAACACCATATATTTT. The encoded protein is CAWSVLGSSGNTIYF.

The chain carries TRBV5-4 and TRBJ2-3, with 11 nucleotides matching TRBD2. After removal of 3 bases from V and 0 bases from J, the junction contained 6 bases not matched to a gene. Looked up from germline, CDR1 is SGHNT and CDR2 is YYREEE (reference sequence). The CDR3 is made up of 17 amino acids. The CDR3, as DNA: TGTGCCAGCAGCTCGCTAGCGGGGGGCCCGAGCACAGATACGCAGTATTTT. Its translation is CASSSLAGGPSTDTQYF.

This clone was seen only once. The CDR3 loop is CASSLTGEGTQYF. CDR3 nucleotide sequence: TGTGCCAGCAGCTTAACGGGGGAGGGTACGCAGTATTTT. The chain carries TRBV7-3 and TRBJ2-3, with 7 bases lining up with TRBD2. With 0 bases clipped from V and 8 bases from J, the junction kept 2 bases outside the gene matches. Per germline, CDR1 SGHTA and CDR2 FQGTGA. There are 13 residues in the CDR3.

The chain couples TRBV27 to TRBJ1-1; maybe TRBD1 (5 bases). This CDR3 comprises 15 residues. V lost 2 bases and J 2 bases, leaving 12 bases between the germline ends. Germline lookup yields CDR1 MNHEY and CDR2 SMNVEV (reference sequence). CDR3 DNA: TGTGCCAGCAGTTTAGTCGGCAGGGCCAACACTGAAGCTTTCTTT. This sequence encodes CASSLVGRANTEAFF.

The V gene is TRBV7-8, the J gene TRBJ2-1, with 7 positions matching TRBD1. The germline CDR1 and CDR2 sequences are SGHVS and FQNEAQ. V gave up 8 bases and J gave up 4 bases; unmatched junction bases: 8. The length of the CDR3 is 14 residues. The CDR3 DNA follows: TGTGCCAGCCGAGGGGGCAGGCCGTACAATGAGCAGTTCTTC. This encodes CASRGGRPYNEQFF.

The V call is TRBV11-2, the J call TRBJ2-7, with a weak D call TRBD1 (5 bases). Germline V lookup: CDR1 SGHAT, CDR2 FQNNGV. The CDR3 consists of 14 residues. The V end lost 5 bases, the J end lost 1 base, and 12 bases lay between the germline ends. CDR3 coding DNA: TGTGCCAGCAGCCCCTTCCGGACATCCTACGAGCAGTACTTC. This gives the protein CASSPFRTSYEQYF.

The rearrangement joins TRBV4-2 to TRBJ1-1, with 10 bases aligning to TRBD1. V was clipped by 1 base and J by 4 bases; unmatched bases: 3. The CDR3 spans 15 residues. Per germline, CDR1 LGHNA and CDR2 YNFKEQ. The CDR3 DNA reads as TGTGCCAGCAGCCAAGGGACAGGGGGGGGCACTGAAGCTTTCTTT. It specifies CASSQGTGGGTEAFF.

The chain combines TRBV4-1 with TRBJ2-7; 8 nucleotides align to TRBD2. Germline V CDR1 and CDR2: MGHRA, YSYEKL. The CDR3 totals 15 residues. The V and J ends lost 0 bases and 3 bases, in that order; junction bases with no gene match: 4. The CDR3: CASSQDRGGDYEQYF. The CDR3 nucleotides read TGCGCCAGCAGCCAAGATCGGGGGGGAGACTACGAGCAGTACTTC.

The CDR3 region is CASSPSGATNEKLFF. For the CDR3, the DNA is TGTGCCAGCAGCCCCTCGGGAGCAACTAATGAAAAACTGTTTTTT. The chain joins TRBV7-2 to TRBJ1-4; D not resolved. Germline V gives CDR1 SGHTA, CDR2 FQGNSA. The CDR3 contains 15 residues. Trimming took 5 bases from V and 0 from J, leaving 10 bases between them.

V is TRBV3-1 (or the pseudogene TRBV3-2) and J is TRBJ2-1, with D possibly matching TRBD2 (6 bases). Germline assignment: CDR1 LGHDT and CDR2 YNNKEL (reference sequence). This CDR3 is built from 13 residues. V dropped 3 bases and J dropped 8 bases, with 11 bases sitting between them. The CDR3 DNA sequence: TGTGCCAGCAGCCAGGCGGGGTCCGATGAGCAGTTCTTC. Translation gives CASSQAGSDEQFF.

The gene calls are TRBV27 and TRBJ2-3; D is possibly TRBD2 (6 bases). Germline lookup yields CDR1 MNHEY and CDR2 SMNVEV (reference sequence). This CDR3 is 13 amino acids long. The germline V and J ends were trimmed by 4 bases and 8 bases, with 13 bases remaining between them. CDR3 in DNA: TGTGCCAGCAGTTCATGGACTACCGCTACGCAGTATTTT. It encodes CASSSWTTATQYF.

CDR3 DNA: TGTGCCAGCAGCACAGGACAGGGGGCCTACCAAGAGACCCAGTACTTC. It codes for CASSTGQGAYQETQYF. The chain has TRBV5-4 and TRBJ2-5, with 11 bases that match TRBD1. This CDR3 has 16 amino acids. CDR1 is SGHNT and CDR2 is YYREEE in the germline V gene (reference sequence). The V and J ends lost 4 bases and 0 bases, in that order; junction bases with no gene match: 5.

The chain carries TRBV6-1 and TRBJ2-1, with TRBD2 matching over 10 bases. Germline CDR1 reads MNHNS; CDR2 reads SASEGT. V dropped 0 bases and J dropped 8; count of bases not matched to a gene: 7. CDR3 length equals 16 residues. The DNA for the CDR3 is TGTGCCAGCAGTGAAGCGCTAGCGGGAGAGGGTGATGAGCAGTTCTTC. Protein: CASSEALAGEGDEQFF.

In this sample, this clone turned up once. This CDR3 reads CASSLARLRRGLGGYTF. CDR3 nucleotide sequence: TGTGCCAGCAGCTTAGCAAGGTTGCGCAGGGGGCTGGGTGGCTACACCTTC. The chain links TRBV13 to TRBJ1-2; 8 bases align to TRBD1. The CDR3 consists of 17 residues. The junction had 14 bases not matched to a gene; V was cut back by 1 base and J by 7 bases. CDR1 and CDR2 (germline): PRHDT, FYEKMQ (reference sequence).

The rearrangement links TRBV6-1 to TRBJ2-3; 11 bases are shared with TRBD1. The length of the CDR3 is 15 residues. Germline CDR1 MNHNS, CDR2 SASEGT. Trimming cost V 5 bases and J 3 bases; bases outside gene matches: 4. The CDR3 sequence: CASSPRDRGTDTQYF. In DNA, the CDR3 is TGTGCCAGCAGTCCTCGGGACAGGGGGACAGATACGCAGTATTTT.

The rearrangement joins TRBV7-3 to TRBJ2-1, with 12 positions matching TRBD1. With V trimmed by 1 base and J by 6 bases, 4 bases remained unmatched. The CDR3 runs to 16 residues. Germline CDR1 reads SGHTA; CDR2 reads FQGTGA. CDR3 nucleotides: TGTGCCAGCAGCTTAATCGGGGACAGGGGGCGCAATGAGCAGTTCTTC. This translates into CASSLIGDRGRNEQFF.

The V gene is TRBV25-1, the J gene TRBJ1-2; TRBD1 agrees at 9 bases. This CDR3 is built from 16 residues. The germline CDR1 and CDR2 sequences are MGHDK and SYGVNS. With 6 bases clipped from V and 0 bases from J, the junction kept 8 bases outside the gene matches. As DNA, the CDR3 is TGTGCCAGCAGGGCTAGGACAGGGGTAGCTAACTATGGCTACACCTTC. Its translation: CASRARTGVANYGYTF.

The gene calls are TRBV7-3 and TRBJ2-5; 8 bases match TRBD2. The CDR3 is 15 amino acids. V shed 5 bases, J shed 5 bases, and the junction held 10 bases outside the gene matches. The germline gives CDR1 SGHTA, CDR2 FQGTGA. The CDR3 sequence is CASSLSGGARETQYF. CDR3 in DNA: TGTGCCAGCAGCCTTTCCGGGGGGGCCCGGGAGACCCAGTACTTC.

V usage is TRBV7-9 and J usage is TRBJ2-1; D remains unclear. The CDR3 extends over 12 amino acids. V lost 1 base, J lost 10 bases, and 8 bases lay in between. The germline V gene encodes CDR1 SEHNR and CDR2 FQNEAQ (reference sequence). Here the CDR3 reads CASSLGGGEQFF. CDR3 in DNA: TGTGCCAGCAGCTTAGGCGGCGGCGAGCAGTTCTTC.

The genes are TRBV6-5 and TRBJ1-1, with TRBD1 as a possible D gene (6 bases). Germline values: CDR1 MNHEY, CDR2 SVGAGI. Between the trimmed V and J ends, which lost 6 bases and 3 bases, there was a span of 11 bases. The CDR3 spans 13 residues. CDR3 amino acids: CASSRYRDTEAFF. In nucleotides, the CDR3 is TGTGCCAGCAGCCGTTACAGGGACACTGAAGCTTTCTTT.

The chain recombines TRBV18 with TRBJ2-3; 8 bases align to TRBD2. V lost 1 base, J lost 6 bases, and 6 bases stayed unmatched. The germline V gene encodes CDR1 KGHSH and CDR2 LQKENI. This CDR3 has 15 amino acids. The CDR3 sequence is CASSPLSGGPDTQYF. The CDR3 nucleotides are TGTGCCAGCTCACCACTTTCGGGAGGGCCCGATACGCAGTATTTT.